This TCR beta chain stems from a study of blood T cell repertoires in COVID-19. How the authors handled the data: Estimation of nucleated cell counts was performed using reference gene primer amplification. Only in-frame clones appear in the TCRdb table, and some are missing; sequencing was by immunoSEQ multiplex PCR. V and J calls and clone size are given by that table; D and trimming were obtained from the DNA. The repertoire holds roughly 160,000 clones, with over 70% as singletons. Cohort assignment relied on participant-reported clinical history. As to this clone: Other DNA sequences of this sample code for an identical CDR3.

The V gene end was trimmed by 0 bases and the J gene end by 4 bases; junction bases not matched to a gene: 2. Germline assignment: CDR1 SGHAT and CDR2 FQNNGV. The CDR3 contains 15 residues. The V gene is TRBV11-2, the J gene TRBJ1-5, with 8 bases lining up with TRBD1. The specimen was PBMCs or T cells enriched from blood (not recorded which). The sequence was obtained from a woman in her forties with acute COVID-19. The CDR3 region has the DNA TGTGCCAGCAGCTTAGATACAGGGGGGAATCAGCCCCAGCATTTT. It yields the protein CASSLDTGGNQPQHF.